This T cell receptor beta chain was retrieved from a study of OX40 agonist ivuxolimab in advanced cancers. Study conclusions and caveats: CD4+ and CD8+ T cells in blood underwent clonal expansion by week 6 at 0.1 to 3.0 mg/kg. Nonresponders included some who also had low normalized T-cell clonal expansion. On average, CD8+ T cells showed a greater number of expanded clones than CD4+.

In the case of this clone: Its antigen remains unknown.

Sequenced by immunoSEQ multiplex PCR; TCRdb stores in-frame clones only, minus some. The table has approximately 90,000 clones, around 87% seen once. V was pared by 0 bases and J by 5 bases, with 6 bases of the junction left unmatched. Germline CDR1 reads SGHNT; CDR2 reads YYREEE (reference sequence). The CDR3 sequence is 16 residues long. Blood specimens came from baseline, cycle 4 day 1, and cycle 7 day 1. V gene TRBV5-4 combines with J gene TRBJ2-3; 10 positions agree with TRBD2. The source of this sequence is an adult with an advanced solid tumor such as melanoma, head and neck, liver or kidney cancer. Here the sequenced sample was CD4+ or CD8+ T cells sorted from blood, taken in a trial of the OX40 agonist ivuxolimab. The CDR3 region has the DNA TGTGCCAGCAGCTTGGCGGCTAGCGGGAGAGGAGATACGCAGTATTTT. Translated, it gives CASSLAASGRGDTQYF.